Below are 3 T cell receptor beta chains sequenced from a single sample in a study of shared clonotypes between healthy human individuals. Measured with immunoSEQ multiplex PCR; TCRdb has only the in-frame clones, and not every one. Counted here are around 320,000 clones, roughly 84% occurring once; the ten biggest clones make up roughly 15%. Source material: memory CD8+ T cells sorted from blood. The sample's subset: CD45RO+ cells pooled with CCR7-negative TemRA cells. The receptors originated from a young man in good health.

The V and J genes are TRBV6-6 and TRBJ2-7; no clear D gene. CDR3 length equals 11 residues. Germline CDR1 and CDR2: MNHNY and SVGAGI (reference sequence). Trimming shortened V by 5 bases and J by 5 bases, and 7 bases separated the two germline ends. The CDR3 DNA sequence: TGTGCCAGCAGTCTCTCGGACGAGCAGTACTTC. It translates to CASSLSDEQYF.

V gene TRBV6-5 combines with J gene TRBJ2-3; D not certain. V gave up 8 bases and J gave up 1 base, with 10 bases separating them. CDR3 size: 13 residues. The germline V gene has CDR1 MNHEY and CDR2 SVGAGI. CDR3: CASGSTGTDTQYF. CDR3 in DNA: TGTGCCAGCGGCTCAACTGGCACAGATACGCAGTATTTT.

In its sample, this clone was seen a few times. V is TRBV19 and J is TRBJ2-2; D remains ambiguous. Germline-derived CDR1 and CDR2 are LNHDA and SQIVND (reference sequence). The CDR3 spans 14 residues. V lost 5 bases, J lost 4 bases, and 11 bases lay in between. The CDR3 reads CASSQDGTTGELFF. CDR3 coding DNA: TGTGCCAGTAGTCAGGACGGTACCACCGGGGAGCTGTTTTTT.